These 24 T cell receptor beta chains originate from one sample sequenced in a study of T cells in Graves' hyperthyroidism and ophthalmopathy. Amplification targeted TCR beta CDR3 regions from RNA transcripts. A set of HTBI primers served as the primers for a first-round RT-PCR of the TCR CDR3. TCRdb redid the calling of the multiplex PCR reads with MiXCR, one entry per CDR3 protein. Of under 40,000 distinct CDR3 sequences detected, around 52% appear once; the ten largest clones hold roughly 27%. What was sequenced was blood. The receptor source for this set is a woman aged 40-49 years with Graves' ophthalmopathy.

This rearrangement joins TRBV28 to TRBJ1-4; tentatively, D is TRBD1 (6 bases). Germline V lookup: CDR1 MDHEN, CDR2 SYDVKM. V lost 3 bases and J 5 bases, leaving 25 bases between the germline ends. The CDR3 loop spans 19 amino acids. The CDR3 here is CASSLWGPGAGMENEKLFF. The CDR3 DNA reads TGTGCCAGCAGTTTGTGGGGACCGGGGGCAGGGATGGAGAATGAAAAACTGTTTTTT. Together with reference TRBV28 and TRBJ1-4, the CDR3 gives the full variable domain: DVKVTQSSRYLVKRTGEKVFLECVQDMDHENMFWYRQDPGLGLRLIYFSYDVKMKEKGDIPEGYSVSREKKERFSLILESASTNQTSMYLCASSLWGPGAGMENEKLFFGSGTQLSVL.

This clonotype was observed many times. Sequence at one end of the junction differs from germline and may be a read error. The rearrangement links TRBV5-4 to TRBJ2-3, with 12 bases aligning to TRBD2. This CDR3 is 12 amino acids long. CDR1 is SGHNT and CDR2 is YYREEE in the germline V gene (reference sequence). DNA for the CDR3: TGTGCCAGCAGCTTTGGGACTAGCGGGCCTTCGTTT. Residues: CASSFGTSGPSF.

This clonotype was observed many times. This chain links TRBV4-1 with TRBJ2-7, with unresolved D. The CDR3 has 16 amino acids. The ends were cut back, 2 bases at V and 2 bases at J, with 16 bases in the middle. Germline-derived CDR1 and CDR2 are MGHRA and YSYEKL. The CDR3 nucleotides are TGCGCCAGCAGCCAATCCTCGGTTTTGCAGGCCTACGAGCAGTACTTC. This codes for CASSQSSVLQAYEQYF.

DNA for the CDR3: TGTGCCAGCAGTTTTGGGACAGGGGGCTACGAGCAGTACTTC. Protein sequence: CASSFGTGGYEQYF. The chain carries TRBV7-3 and TRBJ2-7; TRBD1 matches at 11 bases. In germline, CDR1 is SGHTA, CDR2 FQGTGA. V was clipped by 6 bases and J by 3 bases; unmatched bases: 4. The CDR3 length is 14 residues.

V gene TRBV18 combines with J gene TRBJ1-3; the D is unclear. Trimming removed 1 base from V and 2 bases from J, with 15 bases in between. This CDR3 is built from 17 residues. Germline V gene lookup returns CDR1 KGHSH and CDR2 LQKENI. The CDR3 nucleotides are TGTGCCAGCTCACCACGGGGAGCCAGCGCGACTGGAAACACCATATATTTT. The encoded protein is CASSPRGASATGNTIYF.

The table lists this clonotype with a few counts. The chain has TRBV7-2 and TRBJ2-6; a weak D match, TRBD2 (5 bases). Trimming pared 11 bases from V and 4 bases from J, leaving 12 bases between. Germline V lookup: CDR1 SGHTA, CDR2 FQGNSA. There are 13 residues in the CDR3. The CDR3 loop reads CARQREGANVLTF. The CDR3 DNA sequence: TGTGCCCGACAAAGGGAGGGGGCCAACGTCCTGACTTTC. Variable domain in full (rest from reference TRBV7-2 and TRBJ2-6): GAGVSQSPSNKVTEKGKDVELRCDPISGHTALYWYRQSLGQGLEFLIYFQGNSAPDKSGLPSDRFSAERTGGSVSTLTIQRTQQEDSAVYLCARQREGANVLTFGAGSRLTVL.

The chain recombines TRBV7-6 with TRBJ2-5; D is perhaps TRBD2 (6 bases). Trimming took 11 bases from V and 0 from J, leaving 10 bases between them. Germline lookup yields CDR1 SGHVS and CDR2 FNYEAQ. The CDR3 is 12 residues long. CDR3 coding DNA: TGTGCCGCGGGGCCCGACCAAGAGACCCAGTACTTC. Translating gives CAAGPDQETQYF.

This clonotype was picked up many times. It may be a read error: a sequence one base away is much more abundant. The chain has TRBV20-1 and TRBJ2-1; 16 bases fit TRBD2. The ends lost 8 bases at V and 0 bases at J; junction bases unmatched: 13. The germline V gene has CDR1 DFQATT and CDR2 SNEGSKA (reference sequence). CDR3 length: 19 residues. The CDR3 loop is CSLEYSGTSGRGSYNEQFF. The DNA for the CDR3 is TGCAGTCTAGAATACTCCGGGACTAGCGGGAGGGGCTCCTACAATGAGCAGTTCTTC.

Many counts were recorded for this clonotype. V usage is TRBV27 and J usage is TRBJ2-3; D is uncertain. This CDR3 region has 15 residues. Germline lookup yields CDR1 MNHEY and CDR2 SMNVEV (reference sequence). Between the trimmed V and J ends, which lost 2 bases and 0 bases, there was a span of 9 bases. The CDR3 loop reads CASSLMAASTDTQYF. The CDR3 DNA sequence: TGTGCCAGCAGTTTAATGGCAGCTAGCACAGATACGCAGTATTTT.

The genes are TRBV2 and TRBJ2-7; no firm D call. Germline CDR1 SNHLY, CDR2 FYNNEI. The CDR3 has 11 amino acids. V lost 5 bases and J 2 bases, leaving 4 bases between the germline ends. In DNA, the CDR3 is TGTGCCAGCAGTCAGACCTACGAGCAGTACTTC. Its protein is CASSQTYEQYF. Together with reference TRBV2 and TRBJ2-7, the CDR3 gives the full variable domain: EPEVTQTPSHQVTQMGQEVILRCVPISNHLYFYWYRQILGQKVEFLVSFYNNEISEKSEIFDDQFSVERPDGSNFTLKIRSTKLEDSAMYFCASSQTYEQYFGPGTRLTVT.

This clonotype was counted at least ten times. CDR3 amino acids: CASSYTAGGAGNTIYF. The DNA for the CDR3 is TGTGCCAGCAGTTACACCGCCGGGGGAGCAGGAAACACCATATATTTT. This chain links TRBV6-2 or TRBV6-3 with TRBJ1-3, with D perhaps matching TRBD1 (5 bases). Germline CDR1 and CDR2: MNHEY and SVGEGT. V was pared by 2 bases and J by 4 bases, with 15 bases between. The CDR3 sequence is 16 residues long.

This rearrangement joins TRBV6-1 to TRBJ2-7; the match to TRBD1 covers 8 bases. The CDR3 extends over 13 amino acids. V shed 8 bases and J 2 bases; nucleotides not matched to a gene: 5. Germline CDR1 reads MNHNS; CDR2 reads SASEGT. The CDR3 DNA reads as TGTGCCAGCGGCTCGGACAGGGCCTACGAGCAGTACTTC. Encoded protein: CASGSDRAYEQYF.

Ten or more counts support this clonotype. The chain has TRBV20-1 and TRBJ1-5; D is ambiguous. The germline V and J ends were trimmed by 0 bases and 0 bases, with 15 bases remaining between them. The germline CDR1 and CDR2 sequences are DFQATT and SNEGSKA (reference sequence). This CDR3 has 17 residues. The CDR3 is CSARDLKGYVSNQPQHF. The CDR3 DNA reads TGCAGTGCTAGAGATTTAAAGGGATACGTTAGCAATCAGCCCCAGCATTTT.

The V call is TRBV6-6, the J call TRBJ1-1; 9 positions agree with TRBD1. V lost 2 bases and J lost 4; bases outside the gene matches: 2. Germline V gene data show CDR1 as MNHNY and CDR2 as SVGAGI (reference sequence). The CDR3 covers 14 residues. CDR3 sequence: CASSYTTGGTEAFF. CDR3 bases: TGTGCCAGCAGTTACACGACAGGGGGCACTGAAGCTTTCTTT.

Of note for this clonotype: This CDR3 fails to terminate in the conserved phenylalanine or tryptophan, so it likely reflects a read error. The chain combines TRBV2 with TRBJ2-2, with 11 positions matching TRBD2. Germline CDR1 is SNHLY and CDR2 is FYNNEI. Losses at the gene ends were 8 bases for V and 4 bases for J; bases not matched to a gene: 3. The CDR3 covers 14 residues. As DNA, the CDR3 is TGTGCCAGCGTTAGCGGGAGGGGCACCGGGGAGCTGTTTCTT. This translates into CASVSGRGTGELFL.

This chain uses TRBV10-2 with TRBJ1-2; tentatively, D is TRBD1 (5 bases). There are 15 residues in the CDR3. The germline CDR1 and CDR2 sequences are WSHSY and SAAADI. Trimming pared 3 bases from V and 0 bases from J, leaving 11 bases between. The CDR3 sequence: CASSDEGRANYGYTF. The CDR3 DNA reads TGCGCCAGCAGTGACGAAGGCAGGGCTAACTATGGCTACACCTTC.

The sample holds many counts of this clonotype. V is TRBV9 and J is TRBJ2-2, with a weak D call TRBD2 (6 bases). V was clipped by 0 bases and J by 4 bases, with 13 bases between them. CDR1 is SGDLS and CDR2 is YYNGEE in the germline V gene. CDR3 length equals 16 residues. This chain's CDR3 is CASSVVGGVTTGELFF. The CDR3 DNA follows: TGTGCCAGCAGCGTAGTTGGAGGGGTGACCACCGGGGAGCTGTTTTTT.

This clonotype showed up many times. CDR3 bases: TGTGCCAGCAGCCGGGGGAACACCGGGGAGCTGTTTTTT. The encoded protein is CASSRGNTGELFF. The genes are TRBV6-4 and TRBJ2-2; perhaps TRBD2 as D (5 bases). The ends were cut back, 6 bases at V and 1 base at J, with 6 bases in the middle. The CDR3 spans 13 residues. Germline V CDR1 and CDR2: MRHNA, SNTAGT.

This clonotype appeared a single time. A much more abundant neighbour one base away suggests this may be a read error. The V and J genes are TRBV3-1 and TRBJ1-2; 10 positions agree with TRBD1. CDR1 and CDR2 (germline): LGHDT, YNNKEL (reference sequence). The CDR3 spans 14 residues. After removal of 4 bases from V and 8 bases from J, the junction contained 7 bases not matched to a gene. Written as DNA, the CDR3 is TGTGCCAGCAGCCCGGCCGGGACAGGGGCCGGCTACACCTTC. Translating it yields CASSPAGTGAGYTF.

In its sample, this clonotype was seen many times. This sequence joins TRBV12-5 and TRBJ2-1; TRBD2 aligns across 15 bases. V gave up 2 bases and J gave up 7 bases; unmatched junction bases: 3. Germline CDR1 reads LGHNT; CDR2 reads FRNRAP. The CDR3 has 16 residues. The chain's CDR3 is CASGLKGLAGGNEQFF. The CDR3 nucleotides read TGTGCTAGTGGTTTGAAGGGACTAGCGGGAGGTAATGAGCAGTTCTTC.

This clonotype was seen at least ten times. This chain joins TRBV3-1 and TRBJ2-1; 11 nucleotides align to TRBD2. Losses at the gene ends were 5 bases for V and 7 bases for J; bases not matched to a gene: 7. CDR3 length: 15 amino acids. CDR1 and CDR2 (germline): LGHDT, YNNKEL (reference sequence). The CDR3 DNA reads as TGTGCCAGCAGCTGGGGGTCTAGCGGGAGGAATGAGCAGTTCTTC. Translating it yields CASSWGSSGRNEQFF.

In this sample, this clonotype turned up many times. This chain uses TRBV4-2 with TRBJ2-6; 8 bases map to TRBD1. From germline, CDR1 is LGHNA and CDR2 YNFKEQ. V dropped 4 bases and J dropped 0; count of bases not matched to a gene: 5. This CDR3 comprises 17 residues. The CDR3 here is CASSPGQVSSGANVLTF. CDR3 nucleotide sequence: TGTGCCAGCAGCCCGGGACAGGTTAGCTCTGGGGCCAACGTCCTGACTTTC.

The chain couples TRBV6-5 to TRBJ2-5; D is ambiguous. V lost 1 base to trimming and J lost 5 bases, with 11 bases between them. The CDR3 extends over 14 amino acids. CDR1 and CDR2 from the germline V gene are MNHEY and SVGAGI. The CDR3 nucleotides are TGTGCCAGCAGTTACTGGCGAGTTAAGGAGACCCAGTACTTC. Its translation: CASSYWRVKETQYF.

This clonotype was detected a few times. The chain has TRBV7-2 and TRBJ1-5, with TRBD1 as a possible D gene (6 bases). The V end was cut by 0 bases, the J end by 6 bases, with 6 bases between. This CDR3 has 13 amino acids. Germline-derived CDR1 and CDR2 are SGHTA and FQGNSA. The CDR3: CASSLAGAQPQHF. The CDR3 bases are TGTGCCAGCAGCTTAGCGGGGGCTCAGCCCCAGCATTTT.